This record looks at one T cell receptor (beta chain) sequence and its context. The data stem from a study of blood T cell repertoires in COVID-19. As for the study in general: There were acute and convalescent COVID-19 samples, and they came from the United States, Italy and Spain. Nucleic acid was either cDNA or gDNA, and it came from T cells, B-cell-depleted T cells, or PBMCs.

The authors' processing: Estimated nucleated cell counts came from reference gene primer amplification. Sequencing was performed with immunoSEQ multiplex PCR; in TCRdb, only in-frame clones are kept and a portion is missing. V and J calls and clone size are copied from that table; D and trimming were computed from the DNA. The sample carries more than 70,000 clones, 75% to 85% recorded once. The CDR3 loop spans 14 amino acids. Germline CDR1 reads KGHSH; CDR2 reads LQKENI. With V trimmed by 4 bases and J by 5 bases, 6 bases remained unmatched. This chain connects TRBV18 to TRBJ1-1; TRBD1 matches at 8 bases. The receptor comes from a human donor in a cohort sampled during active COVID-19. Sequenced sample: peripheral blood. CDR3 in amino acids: CASSLFDRGTEAFF. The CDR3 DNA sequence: TGTGCCAGCTCACTGTTTGACAGGGGAACTGAAGCTTTCTTT. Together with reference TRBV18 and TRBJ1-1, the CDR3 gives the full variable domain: NAGVMQNPRHLVRRRGQEARLRCSPMKGHSHVYWYRQLPEEGLKFMVYLQKENIIDESGMPKERFSAEFPKEGPSILRIQQVVRGDSAAYFCASSLFDRGTEAFFGQGTRLTVV.